This TCR beta chain was observed in a study of control samples from healthy donors and cancer patients. The CDR3 runs 14 residues. Trimming took 2 bases from V and 4 from J; bases not matched to a gene: 4. From germline, CDR1 is MGHDK and CDR2 SYGVNS. Libraries were prepared by immunoSEQ multiplex PCR; TCRdb keeps only in-frame clonotypes and omits some of them. The table has around 55,000 clones, 90% to 97% seen once; the top ten hold approximately 1.1%. The TCR sequence derives from a woman aged 18-29 years in good health. The material sequenced was blood. This sequence joins TRBV25-1 and TRBJ1-2; TRBD1 matches 7 bases. The CDR3, as DNA: TGTGCCAGCAGTGAACCCGGGACAGCCTATGGCTACACCTTC. Its protein product is CASSEPGTAYGYTF.